Listed below are T cell receptor beta chains from one sample, sequenced in a study of T cells in localized non-small cell lung cancer. Produced via immunoSEQ multiplex PCR; TCRdb's table is partial and in-frame only. This sample has 9,400 or so clones, with around 92% found just once. This specimen consisted of peripheral blood, obtained before any cancer treatment. The receptor set was obtained from a female donor at least 60 years old with stage II squamous cell lung carcinoma. The CDR3 runs from the conserved cysteine through the conserved F or W. The order of the fields is V gene, J gene, CDR3 protein.

v_call: TRBV15; j_call: TRBJ2-5; cdr3_aa: CATSRAYQETQYF
v_call: TRBV2; j_call: TRBJ2-6; cdr3_aa: CASRRQGAVSGANVLTF
v_call: TRBV14; j_call: TRBJ1-2; cdr3_aa: CASSQDRFGSEGYTF
v_call: TRBV29-1; j_call: TRBJ2-3; cdr3_aa: CSGRPSTDTQYF
v_call: TRBV5-1; j_call: TRBJ1-2; cdr3_aa: CASSLGTGLAGYTF
v_call: TRBV5-1; j_call: TRBJ1-1; cdr3_aa: CASSSQGLETEAFF
v_call: TRBV2; j_call: TRBJ2-2; cdr3_aa: CASSPSGAGELFF
v_call: TRBV5-4; j_call: TRBJ2-1; cdr3_aa: CASRGGYNEQFF
v_call: TRBV28; j_call: TRBJ2-6; cdr3_aa: CASTTGGSGANVLTF
v_call: TRBV10-2; j_call: TRBJ2-5; cdr3_aa: CASSQSGREETQYF
v_call: TRBV10-1; j_call: TRBJ2-2; cdr3_aa: CASSESSRGLTTGELFF
v_call: TRBV6-5; j_call: TRBJ2-2; cdr3_aa: CASSGRGAEGELFF
v_call: TRBV6-1; j_call: TRBJ2-7; cdr3_aa: CASRRNRGSEQYF
v_call: TRBV6-5; j_call: TRBJ1-1; cdr3_aa: CASSYTRGQGGAFF
v_call: TRBV7-2; j_call: TRBJ2-1; cdr3_aa: CASSSPSGTSGNNEQFF
v_call: TRBV14; j_call: TRBJ2-7; cdr3_aa: CASSHVAGVAYEQYF
v_call: TRBV11-2; j_call: TRBJ2-7; cdr3_aa: CASSSGPGYEQYF
v_call: TRBV28; j_call: TRBJ2-1; cdr3_aa: CASRRGLAGVDEQFF
v_call: TRBV28; j_call: TRBJ1-2; cdr3_aa: CASRYTGGKGGYTF
v_call: TRBV28; j_call: TRBJ1-5; cdr3_aa: CASSLYRSNQPQHF
v_call: TRBV7-9; j_call: TRBJ2-5; cdr3_aa: CASSLQAGRETQYF
v_call: TRBV19; j_call: TRBJ2-7; cdr3_aa: CASSSLAGVRVYEQYF
v_call: TRBV5-1; j_call: TRBJ1-1; cdr3_aa: CASSLTALNTEAFF
v_call: TRBV6-5; j_call: TRBJ2-1; cdr3_aa: CASRLTGLLYNEQFF
v_call: TRBV11-2; j_call: TRBJ1-3; cdr3_aa: CASSYAGTRRNTIYF
v_call: TRBV2; j_call: TRBJ2-1; cdr3_aa: CASSLFLAGGRVRNEQFF
v_call: TRBV7-2; j_call: TRBJ1-1; cdr3_aa: CASSTSQGLNTEAFF
v_call: TRBV29-1; j_call: TRBJ1-2; cdr3_aa: CSVGLASSRGYTF
v_call: TRBV2; j_call: TRBJ1-1; cdr3_aa: CASISGGLGTEAFF
v_call: TRBV28; j_call: TRBJ1-3; cdr3_aa: CASSLVRNTGNTIYF
v_call: TRBV5-4; j_call: TRBJ1-4; cdr3_aa: CASSSGSSGGREKLFF
v_call: TRBV28; j_call: TRBJ1-5; cdr3_aa: CASSLSLAGNQPQHF
v_call: TRBV6-6; j_call: TRBJ1-2; cdr3_aa: CASSYDSSYTF
v_call: TRBV7-8; j_call: TRBJ2-1; cdr3_aa: CASSKDRDNEQFF
v_call: TRBV2; j_call: TRBJ1-2; cdr3_aa: CASNLGPGVYGYTF
v_call: TRBV20-1; j_call: TRBJ1-1; cdr3_aa: CSARGAGAFF
v_call: TRBV11-2; j_call: TRBJ1-3; cdr3_aa: CASSRGDRSSGNTIYF
v_call: TRBV2; j_call: TRBJ1-1; cdr3_aa: CASRQGMNTEAFF
v_call: TRBV5-1; j_call: TRBJ1-2; cdr3_aa: CASSITGGGDGYTF
v_call: TRBV19; j_call: TRBJ1-3; cdr3_aa: CASKGGAWDTIYF
v_call: TRBV5-5; j_call: TRBJ2-1; cdr3_aa: CASSLASLAGGYNEQFF
v_call: TRBV7-9; j_call: TRBJ2-5; cdr3_aa: CASGTGGVETQYF
v_call: TRBV5-1; j_call: TRBJ2-5; cdr3_aa: CASSPGPEETQYF
v_call: TRBV18; j_call: TRBJ2-6; cdr3_aa: CASSPRQDLTGANVLTF
v_call: TRBV5-1; j_call: TRBJ2-3; cdr3_aa: CASSARGGNQGDTQYF
v_call: TRBV10-2; j_call: TRBJ1-2; cdr3_aa: CASSESTGFTGYTF
v_call: TRBV4-2; j_call: TRBJ2-3; cdr3_aa: CASSLLRTGESSTDTQYF
v_call: TRBV5-1; j_call: TRBJ2-5; cdr3_aa: CASSLLGEGLETQYF
v_call: TRBV28; j_call: TRBJ2-5; cdr3_aa: CASSPGTGAGETQYF
v_call: TRBV5-6; j_call: TRBJ1-2; cdr3_aa: CASSLAGTNYGYTF